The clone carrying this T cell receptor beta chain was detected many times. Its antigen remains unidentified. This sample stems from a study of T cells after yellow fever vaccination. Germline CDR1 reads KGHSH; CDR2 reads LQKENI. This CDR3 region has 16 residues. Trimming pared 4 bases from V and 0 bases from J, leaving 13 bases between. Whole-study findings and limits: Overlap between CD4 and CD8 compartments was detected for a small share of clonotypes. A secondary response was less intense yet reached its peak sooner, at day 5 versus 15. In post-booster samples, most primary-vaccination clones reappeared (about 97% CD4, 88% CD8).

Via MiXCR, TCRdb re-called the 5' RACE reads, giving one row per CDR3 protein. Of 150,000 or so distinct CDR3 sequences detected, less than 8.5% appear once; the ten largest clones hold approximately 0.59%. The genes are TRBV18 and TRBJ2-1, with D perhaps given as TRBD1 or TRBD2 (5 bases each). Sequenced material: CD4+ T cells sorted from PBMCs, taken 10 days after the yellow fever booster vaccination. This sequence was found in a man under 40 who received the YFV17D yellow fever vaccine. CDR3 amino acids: CASSHDFGTSYNEQFF. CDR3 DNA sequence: TGTGCCAGCTCACACGACTTTGGGACCTCCTACAATGAGCAGTTCTTC.